One TCR beta chain is described in this entry. CDR3 size: 15 residues. The V gene end was trimmed by 4 bases and the J gene end by 6 bases; junction bases not matched to a gene: 3. From germline, CDR1 is SGHVS and CDR2 FQNEAQ. TCRdb itself ran the RT-PCR reads through MiXCR, one entry per CDR3 protein. The sample holds about 540,000 distinct CDR3 sequences, roughly 25% seen once. The sample originates from a study of response to subunit inactivated influenza vaccine. These same data were also listed under a study on T cells expressing NK-cell markers. From that second work: UMI-tagged 5'RACE template switching yielded the TCR beta cDNA. As a fraction of CD8+ T cells, dominant NKG2C+ clonotypes reached about 1.0-7.0% in roughly 6 donors. Dominance of the CD3+CD56-NKG2C+ fraction by these clonotypes also held in a few donors.

The sample was CD4+ T cells sorted from PBMCs, taken 12 days after vaccination. This TCR was sampled from a man aged 45-65 years who received an inactivated influenza vaccine. The chain employs TRBV7-8 and TRBJ2-2, with 12 positions matching TRBD1. CDR3 sequence: CASSSWDRGPGELFF. CDR3 bases: TGTGCCAGCAGCTCTTGGGACAGGGGGCCCGGGGAGCTGTTTTTT.